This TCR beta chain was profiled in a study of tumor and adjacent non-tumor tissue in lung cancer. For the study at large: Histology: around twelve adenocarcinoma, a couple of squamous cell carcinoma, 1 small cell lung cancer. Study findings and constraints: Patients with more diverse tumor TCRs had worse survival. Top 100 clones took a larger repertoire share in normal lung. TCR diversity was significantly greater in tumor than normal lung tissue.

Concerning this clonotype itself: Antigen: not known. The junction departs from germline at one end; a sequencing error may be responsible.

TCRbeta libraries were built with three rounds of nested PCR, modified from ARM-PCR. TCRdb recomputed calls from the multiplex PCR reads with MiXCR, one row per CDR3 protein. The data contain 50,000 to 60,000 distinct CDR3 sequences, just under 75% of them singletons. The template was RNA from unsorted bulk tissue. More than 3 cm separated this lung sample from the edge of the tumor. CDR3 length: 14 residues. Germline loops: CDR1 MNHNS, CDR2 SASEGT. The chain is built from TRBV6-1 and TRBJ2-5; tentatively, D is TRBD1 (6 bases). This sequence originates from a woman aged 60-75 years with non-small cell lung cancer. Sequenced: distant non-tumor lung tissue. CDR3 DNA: TGTGCGAGCAGTACAGGACAGTGGGGAGCGACCCAGTACTTC. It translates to CASSTGQWGATQYF.